This entry features one T cell receptor (beta chain) sequence. The antigen is not known. What supplied the PBMCs was about 9.8 ml of fresh peripheral blood. The germline V and J ends were trimmed by 6 bases and 7 bases, with 12 bases remaining between them. The CDR3 spans 13 residues. Per the germline V gene, CDR1 is MGHDK and CDR2 is SYGVNS. These data are taken from a study of Graves' ophthalmopathy and Graves' hyperthyroidism. Overall study results and limits: Forecasting of ophthalmopathy progression by the model achieved approximately 70% sensitivity and roughly 72% specificity. Discriminating ophthalmopathy from stable hyperthyroidism, a 13-signature model attained a sensitivity of 85% to 90% and a specificity of 80% to 82%. Blood samples also showed most expanded thyroid clonotypes exceeding 0.001 frequency.

TCR beta CDR3 amplification used RNA transcripts. RT-PCR with HTBI primers came first, then second-round multiplex PCR. TCRdb passed the multiplex PCR reads through MiXCR, listing each CDR3 protein once. This table has about 740,000 distinct CDR3 sequences, roughly two fifths appearing once. Sequenced sample: peripheral blood. This TCR was sampled from an adult man with Graves' ophthalmopathy. V gene TRBV25-1 combines with J gene TRBJ2-2; D gene ambiguous. CDR3 bases: TGTGCCAGCAGCTTGGCCATGGACGGGGAGCTGTTTTTT. It codes for CASSLAMDGELFF.